This TCR beta chain derives from a study of T cell changes during pregnancy in multiple sclerosis (dated by TCRdb to between 2018 and 2021). Study-level background: In women with multiple sclerosis, the researchers looked at how the T cell repertoire shifted as pregnancy progressed.

The protocol used for the library was the immunoSEQ multiplex PCR assay. Drawn from immuneACCESS, this table holds only the in-frame rearrangements with V and J called that TCRdb kept. Clones are partly lost; checked studies trace under half to an unresolved V gene and leave the rest unexplained. In all, the sample holds roughly 60,000 clones, and about nine tenths of those were seen once. The ten largest clones represent just under 0.6% of the sample. Points on this clone: Its antigen target is currently unknown. Base qualities are not at hand, and no much larger clone is one base apart.

From its cysteine to its phenylalanine, the CDR3 spans 15 amino acids. Only the CDR3 portion is preserved as DNA: 45 bases, with reading frame beginning at the first base. CDR1 GTSNPN and CDR2 SVGIG are derived from the germline V gene (reference sequence). V drops 1 base and J drops 0 bases, leaving 9 bases in between. The V and J genes are TRBV30 and TRBJ1-4, with the D gene not clear enough to name. Sample: CD4+ T cells from peripheral blood mononuclear cells, taken in the first trimester of pregnancy. The TCR sequence derives from a female donor with multiple sclerosis, enrolled in a pregnancy study. The CDR3 in this case is CAWSANSATNEKLFF. In nucleotides, the sequence is TGTGCCTGGAGTGCCAACAGTGCAACTAATGAAAAACTGTTTTTT.